These T cell receptor beta chains were read from a single sample in a study of a mutant IDH1 vaccine in newly diagnosed glioma. Clones were sequenced by immunoSEQ multiplex PCR, and TCRdb holds only the in-frame ones, with some missing. Among 35,000 to 55,000 clones listed, 70% to 85% were seen once. These TCRs are of unknown antigen specificity. The sequenced sample was PBMCs, obtained from a glioma patient whose treatment included an IDH1 peptide vaccine. These receptors all come from a woman aged 18-29 years with glioma. Some clones in this sample may be carry-over from other donors' samples. Both conserved end residues are part of each CDR3. The D gene is left open where the match is weak. Only part of the rows carry a size: once, few, many, or a class if the clone is expanded.

j_call,clone_size,d_call,v_call,cdr3_aa,cdr3_nt
TRBJ2-7,once,.,TRBV6-5,CASRLKGGAGYEQYF,TGTGCCAGCAGATTGAAGGGGGGCGCCGGCTACGAGCAGTACTTC
TRBJ2-5,.,.,TRBV27,CASSRTGETQYF,TGTGCCAGCAGTCGAACAGGCGAGACCCAGTACTTC
TRBJ1-2,.,.,TRBV29-1,CSVEGDGERYTF,TGCAGCGTTGAAGGGGACGGCGAACGCTACACCTTC
TRBJ1-5,.,.,TRBV5-5,CASSLGDINQPQHF,TGTGCCAGCAGCTTGGGGGACATTAATCAGCCCCAGCATTTT
TRBJ2-7,.,.,TRBV13,CASSLEGGSYEQYF,TGTGCCAGCAGCTTAGAGGGCGGGTCCTACGAGCAGTACTTC
TRBJ2-1,.,.,TRBV2,CASSDLLAGYNEQFF,TGTGCCAGCAGTGATCTATTAGCAGGTTACAATGAGCAGTTCTTC
TRBJ2-2,few,TRBD2,TRBV18,CASSAGTNGELFF,TGTGCCAGCTCAGCCGGGACTAATGGTGAGCTGTTTTTT
TRBJ2-5,.,.,TRBV27,CASSLNPQGLSQETQYF,TGTGCCAGCAGTTTAAACCCCCAGGGTCTTTCCCAAGAGACCCAGTACTTC
TRBJ2-1,.,.,TRBV7-9,CASSLAGSQYNEQFF,TGTGCCAGCAGCTTAGCTGGCTCGCAATACAATGAGCAGTTCTTC
TRBJ1-2,.,.,TRBV7-9,CASSLSQGYGYTF,TGTGCCAGCAGCCTAAGCCAGGGCTATGGCTACACCTTC
TRBJ1-1,.,.,TRBV19,CASTLRRGLENTEAFF,TGTGCCAGTACACTGCGGAGGGGACTCGAAAACACTGAAGCTTTCTTT
TRBJ2-7,once,.,TRBV7-6,CASSLNRRGHEQYF,TGTGCCAGCAGCCTAAACAGGAGGGGCCACGAGCAGTACTTC
TRBJ2-7,.,.,TRBV6-5,CASSYSGLEQYF,TGTGCCAGCAGTTACTCTGGCCTCGAGCAGTACTTC
TRBJ2-7,once,.,TRBV19,CASTSRGGYEQYF,TGTGCCAGTACCTCCCGTGGGGGTTACGAGCAGTACTTC
TRBJ1-6,once,.,TRBV6-6,CASGVGNSPLHF,TGTGCCAGCGGGGTAGGAAATTCACCCCTCCACTTT
TRBJ1-2,.,TRBD1,TRBV5-6,CASSLDRDYGYTF,TGTGCCAGCAGCCTGGACAGGGACTATGGCTACACCTTC
TRBJ2-6,.,.,TRBV5-6,CASSAWRVRTAGANVLTF,TGTGCCAGCAGCGCTTGGAGAGTCCGGACCGCTGGGGCCAACGTCCTGACTTTC
TRBJ1-1,.,.,TRBV19,CASSIRQVNTEAFF,TGTGCCAGTAGTATCCGACAGGTGAACACTGAAGCTTTCTTT
TRBJ2-7,once,TRBD1,TRBV11-2,CASRRGQGGDEQYF,TGTGCCAGCAGGAGAGGACAGGGCGGTGACGAGCAGTACTTC
TRBJ1-2,few,.,TRBV7-9,CASSLNEIYGYTF,TGTGCCAGCAGCTTAAACGAAATCTATGGCTACACCTTC
TRBJ2-7,.,.,TRBV10-3,CAISTGPNLYEQYF,TGTGCCATCAGTACAGGGCCGAATCTATACGAGCAGTACTTC
TRBJ2-7,.,.,TRBV12-5,CASGLALEQYF,TGTGCTAGTGGTTTGGCCTTGGAGCAGTACTTC
TRBJ2-5,.,.,TRBV7-9,CASSLGNSPTQETQYF,TGTGCCAGCAGCTTAGGAAACAGTCCCACCCAAGAGACCCAGTACTTC
TRBJ1-2,once,TRBD1,TRBV7-9,CASSREGAEYGYTF,TGTGCCAGCAGCCGAGAGGGGGCTGAATATGGCTACACCTTC
TRBJ2-4,.,.,TRBV19,CASSTRTRGAKNIQYF,TGTGCCAGTAGTACTCGGACTCGAGGGGCCAAAAACATTCAGTACTTC
TRBJ2-1,.,.,TRBV5-1,CASSSARAATYNEQFF,TGCGCCAGCAGCTCGGCGCGAGCGGCTACCTACAATGAGCAGTTCTTC
TRBJ2-2,.,.,TRBV7-3,CASSLKGSFANTGELFF,TGTGCCAGCAGCCTAAAAGGGTCTTTCGCGAACACCGGGGAGCTGTTTTTT
TRBJ2-7,once,TRBD1,TRBV28,CASSPTPLPGQEYEQYF,TGTGCCAGCAGCCCCACTCCACTCCCGGGACAGGAGTACGAGCAGTACTTC
TRBJ2-5,.,.,TRBV5-4,CASSFAGVGETQYF,TGTGCCAGCAGCTTCGCAGGGGTGGGGGAGACCCAGTACTTC
TRBJ1-1,.,.,TRBV7-3,CASSYDVGGRAFF,TGTGCCAGCAGCTACGACGTGGGGGGGCGAGCTTTCTTT
TRBJ2-1,.,.,TRBV2,CASSRLVNEQFF,TGTGCCAGCAGCAGACTAGTCAATGAGCAGTTCTTC
TRBJ2-3,.,.,TRBV12-5,CASGLTDTQYF,TGTGCTAGTGGTTTGACAGATACGCAGTATTTT
TRBJ2-2,.,.,TRBV6-5,CASSSGRANTGELFF,TGTGCCAGCAGTTCTGGACGGGCCAACACCGGGGAGCTGTTTTTT
TRBJ2-3,.,.,TRBV11-2,CASTPGTSTDTQYF,TGTGCCAGCACCCCGGGGACTAGCACAGATACGCAGTATTTT
TRBJ1-2,few,TRBD1,TRBV6-6,CASSRRTGGDDYGYTF,TGTGCCAGCAGTCGCAGGACAGGGGGAGACGACTATGGCTACACCTTC
TRBJ2-4,.,.,TRBV2,CASSDWGGQNIQYF,TGTGCCAGCAGTGACTGGGGGGGCCAAAACATTCAGTACTTC
TRBJ1-4,few,.,TRBV30,CAWSGQPNEKLFF,TGTGCCTGGAGTGGACAGCCTAATGAAAAACTGTTTTTT
TRBJ2-7,.,TRBD1,TRBV29-1,CSVEGGTGAFGEQYF,TGCAGCGTTGAAGGGGGGACAGGGGCGTTCGGCGAGCAGTACTTC
TRBJ2-6,.,.,TRBV27,CASSKGSGANVLTF,TGTGCCAGCAGCAAGGGTTCTGGGGCCAACGTCCTGACTTTC
TRBJ2-5,.,.,TRBV15,CATSRGSGEVETQYF,TGTGCCACCAGCAGAGGATCGGGGGAGGTGGAGACCCAGTACTTC
TRBJ1-4,.,.,TRBV2,CASSDPGINEKLFF,TGTGCCAGCAGTGACCCAGGGATTAATGAAAAACTGTTTTTT
TRBJ1-2,.,TRBD1,TRBV19,CASTTGMERANYGYTF,TGTGCCAGCACGACAGGGATGGAAAGGGCTAACTATGGCTACACCTTC
TRBJ1-1,few,TRBD1,TRBV11-1,CASSHRGTFGNTEAFF,TGTGCCAGCAGCCACAGGGGGACTTTCGGGAACACTGAAGCTTTCTTT
TRBJ2-7,.,TRBD1,TRBV11-3,CASSPRTGSYEQYF,TGTGCCAGCAGCCCCCGGACAGGGAGCTACGAGCAGTACTTC
TRBJ1-1,.,TRBD1,TRBV5-1,CASSLGQGGHWPSEAFF,TGCGCCAGCAGCTTGGGACAGGGGGGACACTGGCCCAGTGAAGCTTTCTTT
TRBJ2-5,.,TRBD2,TRBV5-4,CASSSGGSGRWAETQYF,TGTGCCAGCAGCTCCGGGGGTAGCGGGAGGTGGGCGGAGACCCAGTACTTC
TRBJ2-7,.,.,TRBV30,CAWSVGTPVSYEQYF,TGTGCCTGGAGCGTAGGGACTCCGGTCTCCTACGAGCAGTACTTC
TRBJ1-2,few,.,TRBV2,CASSERPLGGNAGYTF,TGTGCCAGCAGTGAAAGGCCGCTGGGGGGTAACGCTGGCTACACCTTC
TRBJ1-6,.,.,TRBV7-9,CASSLGDSPLHF,TGTGCCAGCAGCTTGGGGGATTCACCCCTCCACTTT
TRBJ1-1,.,.,TRBV7-9,CASSLAFGGDTEAFF,TGTGCCAGCAGCTTAGCGTTTGGAGGGGACACTGAAGCTTTCTTT
TRBJ2-7,.,.,TRBV7-2,CASSFGSGEQYF,TGTGCCAGCAGCTTCGGATCGGGCGAGCAGTACTTC
TRBJ2-3,.,TRBD1,TRBV2,CASSLDRGPDTQYF,TGTGCCAGCAGCCTGGACAGGGGGCCAGATACGCAGTATTTT
TRBJ1-6,.,.,TRBV4-3,CASSQDVGWRNSPLHF,TGCGCCAGCAGCCAAGACGTGGGTTGGCGAAATTCACCCCTCCACTTT